One and the same sample provided the 32 T cell receptor beta chains below, sequenced in a study of OX40 agonist ivuxolimab in advanced cancers. Produced via immunoSEQ multiplex PCR; TCRdb's table is partial and in-frame only. The table shows tens of thousands of clones, with 70% to 90% occurring only once. Sequencing used CD4+ or CD8+ T cells sorted from blood, obtained in a trial of the OX40 agonist ivuxolimab. The source is an adult with an advanced solid tumor such as melanoma, head and neck, liver or kidney cancer.

The V call is TRBV7-3, the J call TRBJ2-7, with 11 bases matching TRBD2. The CDR3 runs 14 residues. Germline V CDR1 and CDR2: SGHTA, FQGTGA. Trimming removed 5 bases from V and 9 bases from J; junction bases left unmatched: 9. The chain's CDR3 is CASSLSGGARGQYF. The CDR3 coding sequence is TGTGCCAGCAGCCTTAGCGGGGGGGCCCGAGGGCAGTACTTC.

V and J are TRBV19 and TRBJ1-5; D remains unclear. This CDR3 contains 12 residues. In germline, CDR1 is LNHDA, CDR2 SQIVND (reference sequence). The V gene lost 5 bases and the J gene lost 5 bases, with 7 bases spanning the gap. CDR3 sequence reads: CASSYPDQPQHF. The CDR3 DNA is TGTGCCAGTAGTTACCCCGATCAGCCCCAGCATTTT.

The gene calls are TRBV10-3 and TRBJ1-6; D remains unclear. The CDR3 totals 15 residues. Germline V gene sequence: CDR1 ENHRY, CDR2 SYGVKD. The V end lost 4 bases, the J end lost 7 bases, and 14 bases lay between the germline ends. In DNA, the CDR3 is TGTGCCATCAGTGTCGGGATGAATGAGAATTCACCCCTCCACTTT. The encoded protein is CAISVGMNENSPLHF.

This clone occurred a few times. The rearrangement uses TRBV18 and TRBJ2-3; D may be TRBD2 (6 bases). Germline V gene sequence: CDR1 KGHSH, CDR2 LQKENI. Trimming removed 8 bases at V and 3 bases at J, with 18 bases between. The CDR3 extends over 15 amino acids. The CDR3 DNA reads as TGTGCCAGCATACACCGGGGCGGGGTTACAGATACGCAGTATTTT. Its protein is CASIHRGGVTDTQYF.

The V gene is TRBV21-1, the J gene TRBJ1-1. TRBV21-1 is marked as a pseudogene. The length of the CDR3 is 14 residues. The CDR3, as DNA: TGTGCCAGCAGCAAAGCTGCCCAGAACACTGAAGCTTTCTTT. Residues: CASSKAAQNTEAFF.

The genes are TRBV5-4 and TRBJ1-1; D is unresolved. The CDR3 contains 15 residues. The germline V gene encodes CDR1 SGHNT and CDR2 YYREEE (reference sequence). V lost 4 bases and J 1 base, leaving 14 bases between the germline ends. Here the CDR3 DNA reads TGTGCCAGCAGCCCGACTCGGGGTAGGAACACTGAAGCTTTCTTT. It specifies CASSPTRGRNTEAFF. Combining the CDR3 with reference TRBV5-4 and TRBJ1-1 gives the whole variable domain ETGVTQSPTHLIKTRGQQVTLRCSSQSGHNTVSWYQQALGQGPQFIFQYYREEENGRGNFPPRFSGLQFPNYSSELNVNALELDDSALYLCASSPTRGRNTEAFFGQGTRLTVV.

The rearrangement uses TRBV6-4 and TRBJ1-1, with D possibly TRBD1 on 6 matching bases. The CDR3 loop spans 15 amino acids. CDR1 is MRHNA and CDR2 is SNTAGT in the germline V gene. V was pared by 6 bases and J by 4 bases, with 18 bases between. This CDR3 is CASRNTGRESTEAFF. Written as DNA, the CDR3 is TGTGCCAGCAGGAACACAGGGCGAGAAAGCACTGAAGCTTTCTTT.

The chain is built from TRBV18 and TRBJ2-7; D is ambiguous. The CDR3 is 14 amino acids. Trimming shortened V by 2 bases and J by 3 bases, and 11 bases separated the two germline ends. From germline, CDR1 is KGHSH and CDR2 LQKENI. The CDR3 coding sequence is TGTGCCAGCTCACCATTAGGGCTGAACTACGAGCAGTACTTC. It translates to CASSPLGLNYEQYF.

The table lists this clone with a few counts. It is unclear where the CDR3 begins or ends on the DNA, so no DNA is shown, and the CDR3 is as TCRdb lists it. This chain joins TRBV21-1 and TRBJ2-3. TRBV21-1 is described as a pseudogene. A total of 17 residues make up the CDR3, ends included. CDR3 residues: CASSPVGVAPGTDTQYF.

V is TRBV30 and J is TRBJ1-2, with D unresolved. The V end was cut by 1 base, the J end by 3 bases, with 12 bases between. CDR1 and CDR2 (germline): GTSNPN, SVGIG (reference sequence). The CDR3 has 14 residues. The CDR3 DNA is TGTGCCTGGAGTGGGGTTGGTCACTACTATGGCTACACCTTC. Protein: CAWSGVGHYYGYTF.

This rearrangement joins TRBV7-2 to TRBJ1-2, with D tentatively TRBD1 (5 bases). Deletions cut 4 bases from V and 7 bases from J, with 22 bases between. This CDR3 has 16 amino acids. The germline gives CDR1 SGHTA, CDR2 FQGNSA. CDR3: CASSSMVGRGRSGYTF. The CDR3 coding sequence is TGTGCCAGCAGCTCCATGGTGGGGAGGGGAAGAAGTGGCTACACCTTC.

The rearrangement links TRBV4-2 to TRBJ2-7; D assignment may be TRBD1 or TRBD2 (5 bases each). The CDR3 is made up of 13 amino acids. Germline loops: CDR1 LGHNA, CDR2 YNFKEQ. Trimming shortened V by 4 bases and J by 3 bases, and 10 bases separated the two germline ends. The CDR3 loop is CASSRDGFYEQYF. DNA of the CDR3: TGTGCCAGCAGCCGGGACGGTTTCTACGAGCAGTACTTC.

The chain employs TRBV5-1 and TRBJ2-7; 8 bases line up with TRBD1. V lost 4 bases and J lost 6; bases outside the gene matches: 9. The V gene's germline CDR1 is SGHRS and CDR2 YFSETQ. This CDR3 has 14 amino acids. The CDR3 region is CASSNLQGAGEQYF. CDR3 nucleotides: TGCGCCAGCAGCAACCTCCAGGGGGCCGGCGAGCAGTACTTC.

The V gene is TRBV5-4, the J gene TRBJ2-3, with TRBD2 matching 7 bases. The V gene's germline CDR1 is SGHNT and CDR2 YYREEE (reference sequence). V trimming: 4 bases; J trimming: 2 bases; junction bases outside the gene matches: 10. The CDR3 length is 16 residues. CDR3 sequence (DNA): TGTGCCAGCAGCCATAGATGGACTAGGAACACAGATACGCAGTATTTT. Translating it yields CASSHRWTRNTDTQYF.

The CDR3 reads CASGLVLAGTYNEQFF. CDR3 nucleotides: TGTGCTAGTGGTTTGGTCTTAGCGGGTACTTACAATGAGCAGTTCTTC. The genes are TRBV12-5 and TRBJ2-1, with 7 bases lining up with TRBD2. Germline V gives CDR1 LGHNT, CDR2 FRNRAP. The CDR3 extends over 16 amino acids. V shed 0 bases, J shed 4 bases, and the junction held 6 bases outside the gene matches. Full variable domain (remainder filled in from reference TRBV12-5 and TRBJ2-1): DARVTQTPRHKVTEMGQEVTMRCQPILGHNTVFWYRQTMMQGLELLAYFRNRAPLDDSGMPKDRFSAEMPDATLATLKIQPSEPRDSAVYFCASGLVLAGTYNEQFFGPGTRLTVL.

The chain is built from TRBV18 and TRBJ2-5; either TRBD1 or TRBD2 may fit D (5 bases each). V was pared by 0 bases and J by 5 bases, with 19 bases between. The V gene's germline CDR1 is KGHSH and CDR2 LQKENI. This CDR3 is built from 17 residues. The CDR3: CASSPPNSRGADETQYF. The CDR3 region has the DNA TGTGCCAGCTCACCACCGAACTCGAGGGGCGCTGATGAGACCCAGTACTTC.

This rearrangement joins TRBV11-2 to TRBJ1-2; D is uncertain. Per germline, CDR1 SGHAT and CDR2 FQNNGV. CDR3 length: 12 residues. With 0 bases removed from V and 7 bases from J, the gap between germline ends came to 6 bases. The CDR3 loop is CASSLDPGGYTF. CDR3 nucleotides: TGTGCCAGCAGCTTAGATCCTGGTGGCTACACCTTC. Full variable domain (remainder filled in from reference TRBV11-2 and TRBJ1-2): EAGVAQSPRYKIIEKRQSVAFWCNPISGHATLYWYQQILGQGPKLLIQFQNNGVVDDSQLPKDRFSAERLKGVDSTLKIQPAKLEDSAVYLCASSLDPGGYTFGSGTRLTVV.

This chain joins TRBV7-2 and TRBJ1-5, with D tentatively TRBD1 (5 bases). Germline assignment: CDR1 SGHTA and CDR2 FQGNSA. Trimming cost V 5 bases and J 6 bases, with 17 bases left between them. The CDR3 contains 15 residues. The CDR3 reads CASSVDAGVSQPQHF. The CDR3 DNA follows: TGTGCCAGCAGCGTGGACGCGGGGGTCAGTCAGCCCCAGCATTTT.

Points on this clone: Other nucleotide sequences from this sample produce the same CDR3. The chain carries TRBV18 and TRBJ1-1, with D possibly matching TRBD1 (6 bases). V lost 6 bases and J lost 1, with 9 bases in between. There are 13 residues in the CDR3. CDR1 is KGHSH, CDR2 LQKENI, per germline. In DNA, the CDR3 is TGTGCCAGCTCGCTAGGGGGGAACACTGAAGCTTTCTTT. Translated, it gives CASSLGGNTEAFF.

The chain carries TRBV7-3 and TRBJ2-5; tentative D call: TRBD2 (6 bases). The DNA end is a closer match to TRBJ2-7, so the J assignment may be wrong. This CDR3 comprises 15 residues. Germline CDR1 is SGHTA and CDR2 is FQGTGA. Here the CDR3 reads CASSLTAGFGYEQYF. The CDR3 DNA reads as TGTGCCAGCAGCTTAACGGCGGGATTCGGGTACGAGCAGTACTTC.

The count of this clone is one. The chain uses TRBV5-1 and TRBJ2-1; D may correspond to TRBD1 or TRBD2 (5 bases each). This CDR3 spans 15 amino acids. Germline-derived CDR1 and CDR2 are SGHRS and YFSETQ. The germline V and J ends were trimmed by 5 bases and 5 bases, with 17 bases remaining between them. CDR3 loop: CASSSTGTAHNEQFF. The CDR3 bases are TGCGCCAGCAGTTCCACCGGGACGGCACACAATGAGCAGTTCTTC.

The J gene is TRBJ1-6, the V gene TRBV7-2, with a tentative D call TRBD1 (6 bases). The CDR3 is made up of 15 amino acids. Germline CDR1 and CDR2: SGHTA and FQGNSA. With 5 bases removed from V and 7 bases from J, the gap between germline ends came to 15 bases. The CDR3 is CASSPRAGQNSPLHF. CDR3 in DNA: TGTGCCAGCAGCCCCCGCGCGGGACAAAATTCACCCCTCCACTTT.

The chain couples TRBV5-5 to TRBJ1-1; the D gene is possibly TRBD1 (6 bases). CDR3 length: 16 residues. Trimming removed 0 bases from V and 3 bases from J, with 15 bases in between. From germline, CDR1 is SGHKS and CDR2 YYEKEE (reference sequence). The CDR3 DNA reads TGTGCCAGCAGCTTGGCGGGGGGGCGGTCGGACACTGAAGCTTTCTTT. Protein sequence: CASSLAGGRSDTEAFF.

The V gene is TRBV18, the J gene TRBJ1-5, with 8 bases identical to TRBD1. V gave up 4 bases and J gave up 1 base; unmatched junction bases: 6. Germline CDR1 is KGHSH and CDR2 is LQKENI. CDR3 length equals 16 residues. CDR3 in DNA: TGTGCCAGCTCACGGACAGGGATAGGGAGCAATCAGCCCCAGCATTTT. This codes for CASSRTGIGSNQPQHF.

The V and J genes are TRBV19 and TRBJ1-1, with 7 bases lining up with TRBD1. From germline, CDR1 is LNHDA and CDR2 SQIVND (reference sequence). The CDR3 extends over 14 amino acids. The trim removed 6 bases at V and 1 base at J, leaving 5 bases unmatched. The CDR3 region is CASRETGRNTEAFF. CDR3 DNA sequence: TGTGCCAGTAGAGAGACAGGGAGGAACACTGAAGCTTTCTTT. The complete variable domain, with remaining parts taken from reference TRBV19 and TRBJ1-1, reads DGGITQSPKYLFRKEGQNVTLSCEQNLNHDAMYWYRQDPGQGLRLIYYSQIVNDFQKGDIAEGYSVSREKKESFPLTVTSAQKNPTAFYLCASRETGRNTEAFFGQGTRLTVV.

This chain uses TRBV6-5 with TRBJ2-7, with TRBD1 matching over 9 bases. This CDR3 comprises 15 residues. Per the germline V gene, CDR1 is MNHEY and CDR2 is SVGAGI. J gave up 3 bases and V 2 bases, and 5 bases lay outside the gene matches. The DNA for the CDR3 is TGTGCCAGCAGTTACGGGGGGACAGGGAACTACGAGCAGTACTTC. Its protein product is CASSYGGTGNYEQYF.

This clone was detected only a few times. The chain links TRBV18 to TRBJ1-1; D perhaps matches TRBD1 (5 bases). The CDR3 runs 15 residues. Trimming cost V 3 bases and J 4 bases, with 15 bases left between them. Germline loops: CDR1 KGHSH, CDR2 LQKENI. The CDR3 nucleotides read TGTGCCAGCTCACCGGATAATGCGGGACGCACTGAAGCTTTCTTT. This sequence encodes CASSPDNAGRTEAFF.

The V call is TRBV6-5, the J call TRBJ2-1, with 8 bases that match TRBD2. With 7 bases clipped from V and 7 bases from J, the junction kept 6 bases outside the gene matches. Germline loops: CDR1 MNHEY, CDR2 SVGAGI. The CDR3 contains 13 residues. The CDR3 spells CASTGTRFNEQFF. The CDR3, as DNA: TGTGCCAGCACCGGGACTAGGTTTAATGAGCAGTTCTTC.

The rearrangement joins TRBV7-8 to TRBJ2-7, with D perhaps being TRBD1 or TRBD2 (5 bases each). The CDR3 spans 13 residues. Trimming left V 5 bases short and J 3 bases short, with 11 bases between. Germline V gene lookup returns CDR1 SGHVS and CDR2 FQNEAQ. CDR3 DNA: TGTGCCAGCAGCGCGACGAGGGGCTACGAGCAGTACTTC. Its protein is CASSATRGYEQYF. The full variable domain, in which reference TRBV7-8 and TRBJ2-7 provide the parts outside the CDR3, is GAGVSQSPRYKVAKRGQDVALRCDPISGHVSLFWYQQALGQGPEFLTYFQNEAQLDKSGLPSDRFFAERPEGSVSTLKIQRTQQEDSAVYLCASSATRGYEQYFGPGTRLTVT.

The gene calls are TRBV5-1 and TRBJ2-2; 16 nucleotides line up with TRBD2. Germline V gene sequence: CDR1 SGHRS, CDR2 YFSETQ. Trimming took 4 bases from V and 0 from J; bases not matched to a gene: 3. The CDR3 extends over 18 amino acids. The CDR3 sequence: CASSPGLAGGTNTGELFF. Written as DNA, the CDR3 is TGCGCCAGCAGCCCGGGACTAGCGGGGGGGACGAACACCGGGGAGCTGTTTTTT.

This clone occurred once. The rearrangement uses TRBV18 and TRBJ2-6; TRBD2 is a possible D gene (5 bases). The CDR3 is 21 residues long. Germline V gives CDR1 KGHSH, CDR2 LQKENI. Trimming cost V 2 bases and J 4 bases, with 27 bases left between them. In DNA, the CDR3 is TGTGCCAGCTCACCATTTTACCAGCGGTTGGACGTCACCTTAGGGGCCAACGTCCTGACTTTC. Translating it yields CASSPFYQRLDVTLGANVLTF.

The chain joins TRBV6-1 to TRBJ1-6; no clear D. This CDR3 is built from 15 residues. The ends were cut back, 3 bases at V and 1 base at J, with 7 bases in the middle. Germline CDR1 is MNHNS and CDR2 is SASEGT. The CDR3 region has the DNA TGTGCCAGCAGTGAGACCCTTTCCTATAATTCACCCCTCCACTTT. Protein sequence: CASSETLSYNSPLHF.